This TCR beta chain was found in a study of CD8 T cells in ankylosing spondylitis. V was trimmed by 3 bases and J by 7 bases, leaving 9 bases between them. Germline CDR1 is SQVTM and CDR2 is ANQGSEA. The CDR3 spans 12 residues. Points from the study as a whole: Some of the motif variants had earlier been found in reactive arthritis patients' fluid and blood. Peripheral blood held disease-linked clones only at relatively low frequency, and these were CD8+. Matched ankylosing spondylitis synovial fluid reportedly showed significant enrichment of disease-linked clones.

This clonotype has just a few counts. Its antigen is not identified. TCRdb called the 5' RACE reads again in MiXCR, with one record for every CDR3 protein. The sample shows about 140,000 distinct CDR3 sequences, roughly 34% of them seen only once. The V and J genes are TRBV29-1 and TRBJ1-4, with D unclear. This TCR was recovered from a male donor with ankylosing spondylitis. Sequencing was carried out using synovial fluid, either unsorted or a sorted T cell fraction (not recorded which). The CDR3 here is CSVEAVGEKLFF. CDR3 DNA: TGCAGCGTTGAGGCAGTAGGTGAAAAACTGTTTTTT.